This TCR beta chain was observed in a study of STAT3 mutations in large granular lymphocyte leukemia. This clone was observed a single time. Antigen specificity is unknown. Assay used: immunoSEQ multiplex PCR; TCRdb lists only in-frame clones, some missing. The sample includes 2,000 to 3,000 clones, 75% to 90% of them seen just once. The V end was cut by 6 bases, the J end by 2 bases, with 16 bases between. This CDR3 region has 15 residues. The germline CDR1 and CDR2 sequences are LGHNT and FRNRAP. Regarding the study as a whole: Every T-cell large granular lymphocyte leukemia patient had at least one immunodominant TCR beta clonotype.

This TCR came from a woman in her 70s with T-cell large granular lymphocyte leukemia. Some clones in this sample may be carry-over from other donors' samples. The V gene is TRBV12-5, the J gene TRBJ1-1; the D gene is possibly TRBD1 (5 bases). Sequenced input: peripheral blood mononuclear cells. CDR3 protein: CASGTGSQGNTEAFF. CDR3 nucleotides: TGTGCTAGTGGAACCGGGTCTCAGGGCAACACTGAAGCTTTCTTT.